This T cell receptor (beta chain) was identified in a study of T cell repertoires in cytomegalovirus infection. On this clonotype: What it binds is not known.

This CDR3 spans 16 amino acids. Trimming at V came to 0 bases and at J to 1 base, leaving 2 bases not matched to a gene. Germline V lookup: CDR1 MNHNY, CDR2 SVGAGI (reference sequence). TCRdb reanalysed the reads using MiXCR and keeps one entry per CDR3 protein. The sample contains approximately 990,000 distinct CDR3 sequences, approximately 30% of which appear only once. This chain links TRBV6-6 with TRBJ2-5; 10 nucleotides align to TRBD2. The sequence was obtained from a human donor in good health (CMV status not recorded). Some clones in this sample may be carry-over from other donors' samples. Sequenced here: cultured CD8+ T cells from PBMCs, sampled from culture after CMV antigen stimulation. The CDR3 DNA follows: TGTGCCAGCAGTTACTCGCTAGCGGGGGCCCAAGAGACCCAGTACTTC. Translated: CASSYSLAGAQETQYF.